The text below deals with one TCR beta chain. Its specificity is unknown. The sample originates from a study of T cell responses to AZD1222 COVID-19 vaccine. Study in general: Recipients boosted at about 4 weeks or about 12 weeks are pooled. Study-wide points: Variant regions that are unmutated are reportedly the target of nearly half of spike-specific TCRs. Researchers took repertoire samples only after the peak T cell response had come.

The CDR3 has 14 amino acids. V gave up 3 bases and J gave up 4 bases, with 12 bases separating them. Germline V gene sequence: CDR1 MGHDK, CDR2 SYGVNS. TCRdb's table, derived via immunoSEQ multiplex PCR, lists solely in-frame clones and lacks some. The sample lists some 190,000 clones; about 90% were seen once. The sample consisted of peripheral blood, taken on day 0 of AZD1222 vaccination. This TCR came from an adult in good health. This chain uses TRBV25-1 with TRBJ1-2; D is possibly TRBD1 (5 bases). The CDR3: CASSEGTAFYGYTF. CDR3 DNA: TGTGCCAGCAGTGAGGGGACGGCTTTCTATGGCTACACCTTC.